This T cell receptor (beta chain) was captured in a study of spatial heterogeneity in lung cancer. Study background: Each distinct TCR and UMI combination averaged more than ten appearances in raw reads.

Time point of the sample: sample taken at primary tumor resection. The donor group consisted of around 70 patients who had untreated, early-stage non-small cell lung cancer. Tumor, nontumor lung or frozen PBMC supplied whole RNA, sequenced without sorting. Each TCR cDNA molecule bore a unique molecular identifier. TCRdb recomputed calls from the 5' RACE reads with MiXCR, one row per CDR3 protein. This sample yields over 13,000 distinct CDR3 sequences, of which just over 3.5% are seen a single time; around 9.6% belongs to the top ten. This clonotype showed up many times. Within a library made for alpha chains, this beta chain is off target, and its count is uninformative. V lost 6 bases and J lost 1, with 9 bases in between. This CDR3 is 13 amino acids long.

V usage is TRBV12-3 or TRBV12-4 and J usage is TRBJ1-1; D ambiguous. The input for sequencing was normal lung tissue next to the tumor, taken at surgery. The TCR comes from a male donor with early-stage non-small cell lung cancer. CDR3 residues: CASRRVGNTEAFF. CDR3 bases: TGTGCCAGCAGGAGGGTCGGGAACACTGAAGCTTTCTTT.